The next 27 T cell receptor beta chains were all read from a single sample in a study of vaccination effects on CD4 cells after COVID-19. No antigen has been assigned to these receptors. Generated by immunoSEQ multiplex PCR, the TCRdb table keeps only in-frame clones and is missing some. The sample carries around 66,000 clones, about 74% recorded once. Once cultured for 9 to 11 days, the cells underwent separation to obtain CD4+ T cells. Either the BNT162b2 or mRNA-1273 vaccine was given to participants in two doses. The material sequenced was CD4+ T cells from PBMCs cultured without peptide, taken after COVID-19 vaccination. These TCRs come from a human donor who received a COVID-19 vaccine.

In nucleotides, the CDR3 is TGTGCCAGCTCACCACCAGGGTACTTTTTGGATGAGCAGTTCTTC. It is translated as CASSPPGYFLDEQFF. The chain couples TRBV18 to TRBJ2-1; D gene unclear. This CDR3 region has 15 residues. V was trimmed by 0 bases and J by 8 bases, leaving 14 bases between them. Germline-derived CDR1 and CDR2 are KGHSH and LQKENI.

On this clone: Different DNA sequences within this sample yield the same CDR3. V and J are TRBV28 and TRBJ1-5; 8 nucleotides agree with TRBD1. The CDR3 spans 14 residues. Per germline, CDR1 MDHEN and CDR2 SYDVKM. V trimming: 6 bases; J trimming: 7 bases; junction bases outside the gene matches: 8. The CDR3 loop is CASSSQGARQPQHF. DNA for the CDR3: TGTGCCAGCAGCAGTCAGGGGGCACGGCAGCCCCAGCATTTT.

CDR3: CASSLMRGAGTDTQYF. The CDR3 nucleotides read TGTGCCAGCAGCTTAATGCGGGGGGCAGGCACAGATACGCAGTATTTT. The chain recombines TRBV7-3 with TRBJ2-3, with TRBD2 identical over 8 bases. The trim removed 1 base at V and 1 base at J, leaving 4 bases unmatched. The V gene's germline CDR1 is SGHTA and CDR2 FQGTGA. The CDR3 runs to 16 residues.

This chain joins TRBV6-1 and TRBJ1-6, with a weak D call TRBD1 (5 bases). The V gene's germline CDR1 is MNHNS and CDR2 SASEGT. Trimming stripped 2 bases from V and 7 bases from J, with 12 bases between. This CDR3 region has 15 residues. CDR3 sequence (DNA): TGTGCCAGCAGTGAACTCGAGGGGAGCAATTCACCCCTCCACTTT. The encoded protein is CASSELEGSNSPLHF.

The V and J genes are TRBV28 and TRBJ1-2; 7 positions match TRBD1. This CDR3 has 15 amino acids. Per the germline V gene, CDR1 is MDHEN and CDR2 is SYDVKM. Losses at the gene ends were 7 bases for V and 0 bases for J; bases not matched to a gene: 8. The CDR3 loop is CASNEPGGTNYGYTF. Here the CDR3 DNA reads TGTGCCAGCAACGAACCAGGGGGTACTAACTATGGCTACACCTTC.

In nucleotides, the CDR3 is TGTGCCAGCAGCATAACACGGGGTACTAATGAAAAACTGTTTTTT. As protein: CASSITRGTNEKLFF. The rearrangement links TRBV7-9 to TRBJ1-4; D is unclear. Germline CDR1 reads SEHNR; CDR2 reads FQNEAQ (reference sequence). The CDR3 has 15 amino acids. V was clipped by 5 bases and J by 2 bases, with 12 bases between them.

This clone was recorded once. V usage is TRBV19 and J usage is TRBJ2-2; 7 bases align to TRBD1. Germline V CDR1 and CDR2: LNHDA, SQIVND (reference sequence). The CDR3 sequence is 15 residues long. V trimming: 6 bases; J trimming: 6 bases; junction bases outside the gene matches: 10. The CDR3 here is CASSRDSLDPGELFF. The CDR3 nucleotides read TGTGCCAGTAGCCGGGACAGTTTGGATCCCGGGGAGCTGTTTTTT.

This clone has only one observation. In nucleotides, the CDR3 is TGTGCTAGTGGTTTGGGACAGCTCACAGATACGCAGTATTTT. Translating gives CASGLGQLTDTQYF. The rearrangement links TRBV12-5 to TRBJ2-3, with a tentative D call TRBD1 (5 bases). The germline CDR1 and CDR2 sequences are LGHNT and FRNRAP. CDR3 length: 14 residues. V dropped 1 base and J dropped 2 bases, with 7 bases sitting between them. The whole variable domain, remainder taken from reference TRBV12-5 and TRBJ2-3, is DARVTQTPRHKVTEMGQEVTMRCQPILGHNTVFWYRQTMMQGLELLAYFRNRAPLDDSGMPKDRFSAEMPDATLATLKIQPSEPRDSAVYFCASGLGQLTDTQYFGPGTRLTVL.

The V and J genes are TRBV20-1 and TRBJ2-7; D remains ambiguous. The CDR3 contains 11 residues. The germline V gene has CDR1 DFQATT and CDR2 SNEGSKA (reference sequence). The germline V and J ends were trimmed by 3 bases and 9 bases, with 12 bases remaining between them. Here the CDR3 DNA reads TGCAGTGCTAGGGCAGGTACGGGGCAGTACGTC. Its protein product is CSARAGTGQYV.

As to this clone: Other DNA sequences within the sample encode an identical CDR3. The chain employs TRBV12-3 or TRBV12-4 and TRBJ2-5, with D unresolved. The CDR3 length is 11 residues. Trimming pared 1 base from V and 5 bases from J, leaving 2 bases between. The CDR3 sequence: CASSLGETQYF. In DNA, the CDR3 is TGTGCCAGCAGTTTAGGCGAGACCCAGTACTTC.

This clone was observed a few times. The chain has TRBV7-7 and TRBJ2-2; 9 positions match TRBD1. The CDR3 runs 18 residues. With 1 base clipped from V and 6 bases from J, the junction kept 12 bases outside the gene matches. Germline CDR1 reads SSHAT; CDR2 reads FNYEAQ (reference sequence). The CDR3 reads CASSLVTVGQGAAGELFF. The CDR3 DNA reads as TGTGCCAGCAGCTTAGTTACGGTGGGACAGGGTGCGGCCGGGGAGCTGTTTTTT.

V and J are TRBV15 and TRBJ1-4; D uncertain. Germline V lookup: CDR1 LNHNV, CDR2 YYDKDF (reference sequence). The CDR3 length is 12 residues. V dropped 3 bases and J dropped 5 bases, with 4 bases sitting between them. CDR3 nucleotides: TGTGCCACCAGCAGCATAAATGAAAAACTGTTTTTT. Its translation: CATSSINEKLFF. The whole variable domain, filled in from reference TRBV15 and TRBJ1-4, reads DAMVIQNPRYQVTQFGKPVTLSCSQTLNHNVMYWYQQKSSQAPKLLFHYYDKDFNNEADTPDNFQSRRPNTSFCFLDIRSPGLGDTAMYLCATSSINEKLFFGSGTQLSVL.

The CDR3 coding sequence is TGCAGTGCTAGCCCACAGGGAACAGCTTTCTTT. Residues: CSASPQGTAFF. The chain couples TRBV20-1 to TRBJ1-1, with D perhaps TRBD1 (6 bases). The CDR3 is 11 amino acids. Trimming took off 3 bases at V and 10 bases at J, with 12 bases between the two ends. CDR1 and CDR2 from the germline V gene are DFQATT and SNEGSKA (reference sequence).

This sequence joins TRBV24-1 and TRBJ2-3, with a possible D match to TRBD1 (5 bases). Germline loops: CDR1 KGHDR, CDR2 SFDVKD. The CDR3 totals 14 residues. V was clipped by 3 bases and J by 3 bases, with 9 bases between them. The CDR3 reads CATSDAGKTDTQYF. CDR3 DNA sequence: TGTGCCACCAGTGATGCAGGGAAGACAGATACGCAGTATTTT.

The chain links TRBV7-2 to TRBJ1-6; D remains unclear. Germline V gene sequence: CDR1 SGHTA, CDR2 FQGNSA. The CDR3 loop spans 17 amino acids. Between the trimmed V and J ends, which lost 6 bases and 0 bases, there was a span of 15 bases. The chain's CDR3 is CASREARQSSYNSPLHF. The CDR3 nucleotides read TGTGCCAGCAGGGAAGCCCGACAAAGCTCCTATAATTCACCCCTCCACTTT. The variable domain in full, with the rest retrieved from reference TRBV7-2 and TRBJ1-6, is GAGVSQSPSNKVTEKGKDVELRCDPISGHTALYWYRQSLGQGLEFLIYFQGNSAPDKSGLPSDRFSAERTGGSVSTLTIQRTQQEDSAVYLCASREARQSSYNSPLHFGNGTRLTVT.

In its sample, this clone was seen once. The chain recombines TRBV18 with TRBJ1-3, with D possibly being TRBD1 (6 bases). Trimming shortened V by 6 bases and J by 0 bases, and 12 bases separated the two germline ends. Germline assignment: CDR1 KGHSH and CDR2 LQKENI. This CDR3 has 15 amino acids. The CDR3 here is CASSQGGGSGNTIYF. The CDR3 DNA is TGTGCCAGCTCCCAGGGAGGGGGCTCTGGAAACACCATATATTTT. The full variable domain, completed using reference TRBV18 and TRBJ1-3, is NAGVMQNPRHLVRRRGQEARLRCSPMKGHSHVYWYRQLPEEGLKFMVYLQKENIIDESGMPKERFSAEFPKEGPSILRIQQVVRGDSAAYFCASSQGGGSGNTIYFGEGSWLTVV.

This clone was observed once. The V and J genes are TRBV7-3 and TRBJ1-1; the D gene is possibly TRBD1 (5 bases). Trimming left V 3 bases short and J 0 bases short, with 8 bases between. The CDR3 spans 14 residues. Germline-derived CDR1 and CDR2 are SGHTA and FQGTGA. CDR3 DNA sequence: TGTGCCAGCAGCTTGGGGGGGTTGAACACTGAAGCTTTCTTT. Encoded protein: CASSLGGLNTEAFF.

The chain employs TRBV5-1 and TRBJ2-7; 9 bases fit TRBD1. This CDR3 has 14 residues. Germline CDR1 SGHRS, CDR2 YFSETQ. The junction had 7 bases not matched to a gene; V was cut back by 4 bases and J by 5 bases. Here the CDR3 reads CASSPGTGFHEQYV. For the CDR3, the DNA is TGCGCCAGCAGCCCCGGGACAGGGTTCCACGAGCAGTACGTC.

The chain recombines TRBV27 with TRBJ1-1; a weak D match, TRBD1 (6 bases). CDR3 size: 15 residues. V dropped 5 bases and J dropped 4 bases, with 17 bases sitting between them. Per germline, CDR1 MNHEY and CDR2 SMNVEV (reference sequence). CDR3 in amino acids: CASSPYRDGGTEAFF. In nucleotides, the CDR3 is TGTGCCAGCAGTCCCTACAGGGATGGAGGCACTGAAGCTTTCTTT.

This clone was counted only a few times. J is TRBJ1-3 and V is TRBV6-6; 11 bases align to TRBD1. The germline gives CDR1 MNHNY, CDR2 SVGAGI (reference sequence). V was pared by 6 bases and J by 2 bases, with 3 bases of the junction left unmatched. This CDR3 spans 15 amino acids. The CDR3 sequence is CASRQGQGAGNTIYF. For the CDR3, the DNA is TGTGCCAGCAGACAGGGACAGGGGGCTGGAAACACCATATATTTT.

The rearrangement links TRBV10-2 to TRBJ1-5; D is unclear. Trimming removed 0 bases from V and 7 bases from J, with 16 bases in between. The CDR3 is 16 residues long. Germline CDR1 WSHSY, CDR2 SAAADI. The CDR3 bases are TGCGCCAGCAGTGAGTCTTCGAGAGGGTATAACCAGCCCCAGCATTTT. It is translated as CASSESSRGYNQPQHF.

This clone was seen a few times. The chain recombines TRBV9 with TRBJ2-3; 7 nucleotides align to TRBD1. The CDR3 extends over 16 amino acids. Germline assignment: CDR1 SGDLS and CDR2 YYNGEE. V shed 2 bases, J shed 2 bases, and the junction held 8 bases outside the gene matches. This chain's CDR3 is CASSVRQGLPTDTQYF. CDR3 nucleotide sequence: TGTGCCAGCAGCGTGAGACAGGGCCTACCCACAGATACGCAGTATTTT. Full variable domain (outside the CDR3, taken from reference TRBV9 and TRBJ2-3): DSGVTQTPKHLITATGQRVTLRCSPRSGDLSVYWYQQSLDQGLQFLIQYYNGEERAKGNILERFSAQQFPDLHSELNLSSLELGDSALYFCASSVRQGLPTDTQYFGPGTRLTVL.

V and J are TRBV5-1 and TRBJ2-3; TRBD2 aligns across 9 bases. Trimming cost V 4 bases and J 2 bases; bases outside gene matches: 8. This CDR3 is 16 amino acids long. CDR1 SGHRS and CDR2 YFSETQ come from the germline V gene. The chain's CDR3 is CASSPIAGELTDTQYF. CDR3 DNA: TGCGCCAGCAGCCCTATAGCGGGGGAACTCACAGATACGCAGTATTTT.

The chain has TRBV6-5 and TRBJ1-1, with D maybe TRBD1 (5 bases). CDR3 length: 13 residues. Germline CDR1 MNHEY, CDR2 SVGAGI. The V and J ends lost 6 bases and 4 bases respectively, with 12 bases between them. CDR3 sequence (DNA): TGTGCCAGCAGGTCAGTGGGGGGCACTGAAGCTTTCTTT. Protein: CASRSVGGTEAFF.

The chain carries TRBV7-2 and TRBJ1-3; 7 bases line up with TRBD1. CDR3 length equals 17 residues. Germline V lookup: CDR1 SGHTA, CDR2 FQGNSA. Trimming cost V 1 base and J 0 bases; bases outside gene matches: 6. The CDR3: CASSLVTGAISGNTIYF. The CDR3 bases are TGTGCCAGCAGCTTAGTAACAGGGGCCATCTCTGGAAACACCATATATTTT.

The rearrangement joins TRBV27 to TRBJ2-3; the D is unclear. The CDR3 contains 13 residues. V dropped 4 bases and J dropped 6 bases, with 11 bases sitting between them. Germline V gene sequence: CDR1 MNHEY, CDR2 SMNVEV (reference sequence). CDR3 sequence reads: CASSSYKTDTQYF. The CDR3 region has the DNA TGTGCCAGCAGTTCCTATAAAACTGATACGCAGTATTTT.

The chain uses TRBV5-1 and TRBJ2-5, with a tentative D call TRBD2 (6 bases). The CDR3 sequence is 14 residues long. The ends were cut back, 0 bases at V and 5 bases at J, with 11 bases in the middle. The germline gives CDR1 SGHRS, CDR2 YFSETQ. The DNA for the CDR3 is TGCGCCAGCAGCTTGGATACGGGGAGGGAGACCCAGTACTTC. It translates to CASSLDTGRETQYF.